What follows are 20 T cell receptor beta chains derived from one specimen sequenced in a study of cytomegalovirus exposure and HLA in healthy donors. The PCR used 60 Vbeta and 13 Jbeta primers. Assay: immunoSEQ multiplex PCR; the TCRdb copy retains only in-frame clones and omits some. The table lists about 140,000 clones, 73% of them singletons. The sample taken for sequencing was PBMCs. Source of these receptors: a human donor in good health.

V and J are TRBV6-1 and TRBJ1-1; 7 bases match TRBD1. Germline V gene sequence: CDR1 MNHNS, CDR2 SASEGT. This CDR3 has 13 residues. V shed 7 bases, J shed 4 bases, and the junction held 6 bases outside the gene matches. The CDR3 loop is CASTEGASTEAFF. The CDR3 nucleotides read TGTGCCAGCACGGAGGGGGCAAGCACTGAAGCTTTCTTT.

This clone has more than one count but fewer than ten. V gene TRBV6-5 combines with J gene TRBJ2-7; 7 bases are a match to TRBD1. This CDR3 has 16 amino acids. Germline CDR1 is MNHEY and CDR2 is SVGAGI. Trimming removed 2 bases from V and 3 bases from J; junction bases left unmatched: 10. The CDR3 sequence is CASSYDPGTARYEQYF. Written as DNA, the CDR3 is TGTGCCAGCAGTTACGATCCCGGGACAGCACGCTACGAGCAGTACTTC.

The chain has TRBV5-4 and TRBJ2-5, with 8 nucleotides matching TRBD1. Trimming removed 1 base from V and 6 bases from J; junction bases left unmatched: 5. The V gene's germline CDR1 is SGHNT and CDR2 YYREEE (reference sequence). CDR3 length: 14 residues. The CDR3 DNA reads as TGTGCCAGCAGCTTGACCCAGGGGGCCCAGACCCAGTACTTC. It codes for CASSLTQGAQTQYF.

Here the CDR3 DNA reads TGTGCCAGTAGCCGCCCCCTTGGACAGGGTGAAAAACTGTTTTTT. This gives the protein CASSRPLGQGEKLFF. The chain carries TRBV19 and TRBJ1-4; 8 bases match TRBD1. The CDR3 runs 15 residues. The V gene end was trimmed by 6 bases and the J gene end by 7 bases; junction bases not matched to a gene: 10. From germline, CDR1 is LNHDA and CDR2 SQIVND (reference sequence).

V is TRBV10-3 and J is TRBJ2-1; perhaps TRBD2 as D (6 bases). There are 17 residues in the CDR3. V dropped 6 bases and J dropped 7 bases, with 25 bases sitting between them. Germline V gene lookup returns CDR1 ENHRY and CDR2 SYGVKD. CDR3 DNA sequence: TGTGCCATCAGCCACACAGGTGGTGGAGGGATGGGGAATGAGCAGTTCTTC. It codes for CAISHTGGGGMGNEQFF.

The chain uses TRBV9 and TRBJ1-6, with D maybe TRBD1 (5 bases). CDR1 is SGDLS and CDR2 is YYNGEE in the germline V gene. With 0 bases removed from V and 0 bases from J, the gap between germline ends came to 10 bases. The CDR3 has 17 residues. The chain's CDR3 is CASSVAGESSYNSPLHF. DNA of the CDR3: TGTGCCAGCAGCGTAGCGGGGGAGAGCTCCTATAATTCACCCCTCCACTTT.

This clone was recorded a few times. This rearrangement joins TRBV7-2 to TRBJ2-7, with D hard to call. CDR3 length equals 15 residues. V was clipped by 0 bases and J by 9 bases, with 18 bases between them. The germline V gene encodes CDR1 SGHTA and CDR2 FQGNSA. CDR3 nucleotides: TGTGCCAGCAGCTTAGCTGGTGATAGCACGGCCTGGCAGTACTTC. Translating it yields CASSLAGDSTAWQYF.

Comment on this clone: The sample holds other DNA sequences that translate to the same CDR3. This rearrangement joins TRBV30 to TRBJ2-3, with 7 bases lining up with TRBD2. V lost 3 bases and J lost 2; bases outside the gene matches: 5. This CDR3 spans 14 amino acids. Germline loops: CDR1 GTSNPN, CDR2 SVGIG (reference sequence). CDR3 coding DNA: TGTGCCTGGAGGGGGCTAGCGGCCACAGATACGCAGTATTTT. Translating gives CAWRGLAATDTQYF.

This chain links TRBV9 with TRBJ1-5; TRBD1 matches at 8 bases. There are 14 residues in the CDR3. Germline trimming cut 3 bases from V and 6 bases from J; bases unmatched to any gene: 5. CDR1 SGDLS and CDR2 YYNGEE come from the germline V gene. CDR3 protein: CASSATGGGQPQHF. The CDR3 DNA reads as TGTGCCAGCAGCGCAACAGGGGGTGGTCAGCCCCAGCATTTT.

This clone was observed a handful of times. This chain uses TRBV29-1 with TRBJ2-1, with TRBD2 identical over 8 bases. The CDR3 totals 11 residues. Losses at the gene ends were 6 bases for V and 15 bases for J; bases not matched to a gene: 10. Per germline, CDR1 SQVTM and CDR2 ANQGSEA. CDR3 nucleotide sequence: TGCAGCGTGTGGGGACTAGGCCAACCGTTCTTC. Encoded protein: CSVWGLGQPFF.

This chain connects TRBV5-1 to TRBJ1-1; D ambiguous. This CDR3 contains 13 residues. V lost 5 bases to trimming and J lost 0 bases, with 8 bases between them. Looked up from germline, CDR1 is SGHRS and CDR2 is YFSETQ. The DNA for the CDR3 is TGCGCCAGCAGTCACACAGTGAACACTGAAGCTTTCTTT. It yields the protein CASSHTVNTEAFF.

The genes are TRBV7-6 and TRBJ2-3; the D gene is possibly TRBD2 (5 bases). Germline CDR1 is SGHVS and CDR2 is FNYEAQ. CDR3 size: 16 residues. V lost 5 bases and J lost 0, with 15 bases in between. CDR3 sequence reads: CASSQWSGRSTDTQYF. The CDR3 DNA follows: TGTGCCAGCAGCCAATGGAGCGGCCGGAGCACAGATACGCAGTATTTT. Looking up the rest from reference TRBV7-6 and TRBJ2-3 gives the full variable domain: GAGVSQSPRYKVTKRGQDVALRCDPISGHVSLYWYRQALGQGPEFLTYFNYEAQQDKSGLPNDRFSAERPEGSISTLTIQRTEQRDSAMYRCASSQWSGRSTDTQYFGPGTRLTVL.

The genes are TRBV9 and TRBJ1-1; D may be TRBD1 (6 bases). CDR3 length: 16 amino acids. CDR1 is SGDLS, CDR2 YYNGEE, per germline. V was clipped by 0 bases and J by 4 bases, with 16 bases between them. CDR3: CASSVEGDMAFTEAFF. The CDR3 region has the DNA TGTGCCAGCAGCGTAGAAGGGGACATGGCCTTCACTGAAGCTTTCTTT.

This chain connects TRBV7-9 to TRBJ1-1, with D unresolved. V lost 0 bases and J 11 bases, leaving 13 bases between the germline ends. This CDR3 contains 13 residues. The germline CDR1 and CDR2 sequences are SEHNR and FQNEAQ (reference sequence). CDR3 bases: TGTGCCAGCAGCTTAGCTGACGACCCCGGGGCTTTCTTT. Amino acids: CASSLADDPGAFF. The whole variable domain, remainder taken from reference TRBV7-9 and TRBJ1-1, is DTGVSQNPRHKITKRGQNVTFRCDPISEHNRLYWYRQTLGQGPEFLTYFQNEAQLEKSRLLSDRFSAERPKGSFSTLEIQRTEQGDSAMYLCASSLADDPGAFFGQGTRLTVV.

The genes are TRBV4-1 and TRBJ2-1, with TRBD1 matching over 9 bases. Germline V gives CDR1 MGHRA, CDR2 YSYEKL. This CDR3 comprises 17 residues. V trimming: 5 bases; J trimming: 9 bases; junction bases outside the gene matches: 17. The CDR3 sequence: CASSNRAGTGNRGEQFF. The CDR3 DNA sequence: TGCGCCAGCAGCAATCGAGCCGGGACAGGGAACAGGGGTGAGCAGTTCTTC.

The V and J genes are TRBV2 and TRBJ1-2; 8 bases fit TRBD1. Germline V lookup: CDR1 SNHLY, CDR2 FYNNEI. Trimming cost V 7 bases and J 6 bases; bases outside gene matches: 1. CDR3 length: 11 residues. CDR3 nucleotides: TGTGCCAGCATGGACAGGGATGGCTACACCTTC. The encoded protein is CASMDRDGYTF.

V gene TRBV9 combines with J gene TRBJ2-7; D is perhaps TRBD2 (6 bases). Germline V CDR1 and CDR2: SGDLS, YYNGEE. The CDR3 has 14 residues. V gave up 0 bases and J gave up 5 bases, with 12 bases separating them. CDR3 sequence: CASSVEEGMNEQYF. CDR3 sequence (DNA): TGTGCCAGCAGCGTAGAGGAGGGGATGAACGAGCAGTACTTC.

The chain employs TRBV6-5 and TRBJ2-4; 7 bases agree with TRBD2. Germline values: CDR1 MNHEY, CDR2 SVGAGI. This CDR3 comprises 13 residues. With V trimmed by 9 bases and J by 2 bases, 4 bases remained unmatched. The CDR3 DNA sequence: TGTGCCAGTAAGACTAGCACCAAAAACATTCAGTACTTC. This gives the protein CASKTSTKNIQYF.

The CDR3 loop is CASIAGGPGSPLHF. Here the CDR3 DNA reads TGTGCCAGCATAGCAGGGGGGCCGGGGTCACCCCTCCACTTT. The V and J genes are TRBV2 and TRBJ1-6, with 7 bases lining up with TRBD1. With V trimmed by 7 bases and J by 10 bases, 10 bases remained unmatched. The CDR3 extends over 14 amino acids. Germline V gives CDR1 SNHLY, CDR2 FYNNEI.

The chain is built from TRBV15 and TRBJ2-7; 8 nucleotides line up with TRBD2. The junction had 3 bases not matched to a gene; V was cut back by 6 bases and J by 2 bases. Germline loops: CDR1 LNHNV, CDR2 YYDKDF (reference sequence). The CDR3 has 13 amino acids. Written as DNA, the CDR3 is TGTGCCACCAGGGGAGCGGGGGCCTACGAGCAGTACTTC. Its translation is CATRGAGAYEQYF.